This TCR beta chain is drawn from a study of cytomegalovirus exposure and HLA in healthy donors. Study observations and caveats: Accounts indicate the classifier identified cytomegalovirus status with strong specificity and sensitivity.

This CDR3 is built from 12 residues. Germline values: CDR1 SQVTM, CDR2 ANQGSEA. PCR involved 60 Vbeta and 13 Jbeta primers. The protocol was immunoSEQ multiplex PCR, while the TCRdb copy is restricted to in-frame clones and leaves out a portion. Here the sample spans under 200,000 clones, roughly 65% being singletons. This clone was observed a few times. Its antigen is undetermined. Sequenced material: PBMCs. The chain has TRBV29-1 and TRBJ2-5; D gene ambiguous. The J call may be wrong; the DNA end is better matched by TRBJ2-7. The receptor comes from a woman younger than 35 in good health and CMV-seropositive. The DNA for the CDR3 is TGCAGCGTCCTTGCTTACTCCTACGAGCAGTACTTC. This translates into CSVLAYSYEQYF.